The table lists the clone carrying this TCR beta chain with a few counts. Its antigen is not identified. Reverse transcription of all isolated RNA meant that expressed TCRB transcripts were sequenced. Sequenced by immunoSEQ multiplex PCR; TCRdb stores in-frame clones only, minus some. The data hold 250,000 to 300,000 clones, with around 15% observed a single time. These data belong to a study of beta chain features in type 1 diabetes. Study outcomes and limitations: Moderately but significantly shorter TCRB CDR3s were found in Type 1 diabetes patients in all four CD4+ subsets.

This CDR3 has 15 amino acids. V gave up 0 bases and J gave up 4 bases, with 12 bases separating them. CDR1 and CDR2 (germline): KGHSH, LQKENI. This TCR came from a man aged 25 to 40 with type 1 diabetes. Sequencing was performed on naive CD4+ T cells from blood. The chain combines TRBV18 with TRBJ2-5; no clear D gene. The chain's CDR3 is CASSPPSTDGETQYF. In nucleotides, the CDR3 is TGTGCCAGCTCACCACCTTCTACAGACGGAGAGACCCAGTACTTC.